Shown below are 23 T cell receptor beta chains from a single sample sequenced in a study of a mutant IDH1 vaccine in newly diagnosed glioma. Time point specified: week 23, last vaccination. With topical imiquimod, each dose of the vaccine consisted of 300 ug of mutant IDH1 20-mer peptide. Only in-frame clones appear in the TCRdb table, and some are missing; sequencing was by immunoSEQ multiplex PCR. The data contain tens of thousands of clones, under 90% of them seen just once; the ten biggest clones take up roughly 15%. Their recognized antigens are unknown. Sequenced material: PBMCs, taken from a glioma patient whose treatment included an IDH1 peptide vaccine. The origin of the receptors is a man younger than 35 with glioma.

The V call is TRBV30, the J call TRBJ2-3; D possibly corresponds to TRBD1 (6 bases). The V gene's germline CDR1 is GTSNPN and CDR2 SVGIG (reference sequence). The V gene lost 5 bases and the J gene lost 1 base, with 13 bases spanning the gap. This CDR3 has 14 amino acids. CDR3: CAWDRAGGTDTQYF. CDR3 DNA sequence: TGTGCCTGGGACCGGGCAGGGGGCACAGATACGCAGTATTTT.

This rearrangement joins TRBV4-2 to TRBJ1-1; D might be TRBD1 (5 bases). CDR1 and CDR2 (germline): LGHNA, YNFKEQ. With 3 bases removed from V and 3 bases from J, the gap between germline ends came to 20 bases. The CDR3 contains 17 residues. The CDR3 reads CASSHASGSLSHTEAFF. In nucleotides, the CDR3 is TGTGCCAGCAGCCACGCCTCAGGGTCCCTAAGCCACACTGAAGCTTTCTTT.

CDR3 DNA sequence: TGCGCCAGCAGCTTGGGAGGTGGGTTGGATGGCTACACCTTC. Translated, it gives CASSLGGGLDGYTF. The chain is built from TRBV5-1 and TRBJ1-2, with D unresolved. The germline V and J ends were trimmed by 0 bases and 6 bases, with 12 bases remaining between them. The CDR3 loop spans 14 amino acids. Per germline, CDR1 SGHRS and CDR2 YFSETQ.

CDR3 in DNA: TGTGCCAGCAGTTCGACAGGGGATGGCTACACCTTC. It translates to CASSSTGDGYTF. The gene calls are TRBV6-5 and TRBJ1-2, with 8 bases identical to TRBD1. Germline lookup yields CDR1 MNHEY and CDR2 SVGAGI. V was clipped by 4 bases and J by 6 bases; unmatched bases: 1. The CDR3 is 12 residues long.

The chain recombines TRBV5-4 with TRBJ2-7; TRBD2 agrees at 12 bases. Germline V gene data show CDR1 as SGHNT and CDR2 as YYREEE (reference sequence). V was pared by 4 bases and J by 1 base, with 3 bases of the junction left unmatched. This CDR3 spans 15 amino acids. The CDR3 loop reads CASSTGLAGSYEQYF. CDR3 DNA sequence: TGTGCCAGCAGCACGGGACTAGCGGGTTCCTACGAGCAGTACTTC.

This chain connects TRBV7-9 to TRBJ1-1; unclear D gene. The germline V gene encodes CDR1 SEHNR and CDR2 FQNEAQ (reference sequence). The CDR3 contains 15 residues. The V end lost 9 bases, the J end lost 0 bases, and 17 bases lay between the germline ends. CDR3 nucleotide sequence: TGTGCCAGTTTCACTTGGACGGGAGTGAACACTGAAGCTTTCTTT. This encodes CASFTWTGVNTEAFF.

For the CDR3, the DNA is TGTGCCAGCGGTCCCTGGGGTTCCTACGAGCAGTACTTC. Translating it yields CASGPWGSYEQYF. This rearrangement joins TRBV27 to TRBJ2-7; no firm D call. Germline CDR1 reads MNHEY; CDR2 reads SMNVEV (reference sequence). The CDR3 totals 13 residues. Trimming removed 8 bases at V and 1 base at J, with 12 bases between.

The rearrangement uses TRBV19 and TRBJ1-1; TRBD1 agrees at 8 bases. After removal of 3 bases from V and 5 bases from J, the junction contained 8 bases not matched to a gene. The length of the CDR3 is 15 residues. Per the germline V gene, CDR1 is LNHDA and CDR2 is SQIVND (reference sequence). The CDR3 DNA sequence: TGTGCCAGTAGTATTTCGTCAGGGGGCTGGACTGAAGCTTTCTTT. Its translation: CASSISSGGWTEAFF.

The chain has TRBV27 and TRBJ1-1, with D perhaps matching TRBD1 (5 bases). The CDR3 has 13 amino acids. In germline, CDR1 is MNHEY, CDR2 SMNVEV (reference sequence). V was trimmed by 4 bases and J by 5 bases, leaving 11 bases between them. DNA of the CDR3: TGTGCCAGCAGTTCCGGGACGTGGACTGAAGCTTTCTTT. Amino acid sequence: CASSSGTWTEAFF.

The CDR3 DNA is TGCGCCAGCAGCTTAGGTCAGGGGGCCGTTAATGAAAAACTGTTTTTT. Encoded protein: CASSLGQGAVNEKLFF. The chain recombines TRBV5-1 with TRBJ1-4; 8 bases map to TRBD1. There are 16 residues in the CDR3. The germline CDR1 and CDR2 sequences are SGHRS and YFSETQ. V shed 2 bases and J 4 bases; nucleotides not matched to a gene: 7.

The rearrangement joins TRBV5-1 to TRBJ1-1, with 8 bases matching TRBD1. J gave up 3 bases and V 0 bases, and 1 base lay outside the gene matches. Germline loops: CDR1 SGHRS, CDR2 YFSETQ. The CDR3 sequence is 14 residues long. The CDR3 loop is CASSLAGGHTEAFF. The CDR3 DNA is TGCGCCAGCAGCTTGGCAGGGGGCCACACTGAAGCTTTCTTT.

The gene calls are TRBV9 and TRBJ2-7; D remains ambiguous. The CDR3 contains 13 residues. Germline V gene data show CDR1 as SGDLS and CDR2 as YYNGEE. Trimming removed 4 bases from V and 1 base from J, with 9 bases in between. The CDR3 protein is CASSTGSSYEQYF. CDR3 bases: TGTGCCAGCAGCACCGGAAGTTCCTACGAGCAGTACTTC.

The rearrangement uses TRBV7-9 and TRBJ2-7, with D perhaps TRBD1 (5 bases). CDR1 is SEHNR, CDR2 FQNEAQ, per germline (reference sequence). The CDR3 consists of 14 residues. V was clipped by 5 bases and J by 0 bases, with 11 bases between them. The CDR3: CASSETGSSYEQYF. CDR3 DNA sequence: TGTGCCAGCAGCGAAACAGGCAGCTCCTACGAGCAGTACTTC.

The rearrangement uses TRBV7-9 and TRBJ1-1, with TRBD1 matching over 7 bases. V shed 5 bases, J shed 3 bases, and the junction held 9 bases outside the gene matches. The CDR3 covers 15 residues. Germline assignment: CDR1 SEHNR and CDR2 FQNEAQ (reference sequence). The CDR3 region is CASSQRAGTDTEAFF. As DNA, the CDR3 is TGTGCCAGCAGCCAACGCGCCGGGACAGACACTGAAGCTTTCTTT.

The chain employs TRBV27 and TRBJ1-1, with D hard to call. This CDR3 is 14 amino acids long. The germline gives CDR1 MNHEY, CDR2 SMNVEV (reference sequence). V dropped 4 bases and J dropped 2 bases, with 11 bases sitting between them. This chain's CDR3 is CASSSPPGNTEAFF. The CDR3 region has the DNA TGTGCCAGCAGTTCCCCTCCGGGCAACACTGAAGCTTTCTTT.

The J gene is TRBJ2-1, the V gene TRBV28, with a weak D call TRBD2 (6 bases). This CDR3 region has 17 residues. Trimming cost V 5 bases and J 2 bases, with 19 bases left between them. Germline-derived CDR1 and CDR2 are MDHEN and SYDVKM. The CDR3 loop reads CASSHRTGLAAYNEQFF. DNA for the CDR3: TGTGCCAGCAGTCACAGAACGGGACTTGCAGCCTACAATGAGCAGTTCTTC.

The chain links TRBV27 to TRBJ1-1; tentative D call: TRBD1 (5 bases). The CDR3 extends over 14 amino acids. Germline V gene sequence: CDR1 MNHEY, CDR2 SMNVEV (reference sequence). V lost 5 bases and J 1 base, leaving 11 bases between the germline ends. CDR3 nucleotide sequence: TGTGCCAGCAGTCTAGGGGTAGGGAACACTGAAGCTTTCTTT. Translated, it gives CASSLGVGNTEAFF.

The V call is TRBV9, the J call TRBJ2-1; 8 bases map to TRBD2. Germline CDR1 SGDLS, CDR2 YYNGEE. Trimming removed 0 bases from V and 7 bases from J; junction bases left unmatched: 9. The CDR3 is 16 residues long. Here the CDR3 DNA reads TGTGCCAGCAGCGTAGGAACCGGGACTAGGGCAAATGAGCAGTTCTTC. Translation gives CASSVGTGTRANEQFF.

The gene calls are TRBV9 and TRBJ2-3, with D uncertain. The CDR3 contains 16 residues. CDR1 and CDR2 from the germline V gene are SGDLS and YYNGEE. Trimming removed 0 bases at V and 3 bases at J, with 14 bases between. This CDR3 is CASSVVFQYGTDTQYF. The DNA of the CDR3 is TGTGCCAGCAGCGTAGTCTTTCAATACGGGACAGATACGCAGTATTTT.

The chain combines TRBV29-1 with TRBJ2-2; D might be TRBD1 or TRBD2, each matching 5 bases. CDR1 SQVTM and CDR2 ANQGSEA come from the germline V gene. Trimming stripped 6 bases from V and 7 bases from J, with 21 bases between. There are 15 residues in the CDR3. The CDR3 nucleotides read TGCAGCGTCGTGGGACGTGGAAACGGGGACGGGGAGCTGTTTTTT. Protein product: CSVVGRGNGDGELFF.

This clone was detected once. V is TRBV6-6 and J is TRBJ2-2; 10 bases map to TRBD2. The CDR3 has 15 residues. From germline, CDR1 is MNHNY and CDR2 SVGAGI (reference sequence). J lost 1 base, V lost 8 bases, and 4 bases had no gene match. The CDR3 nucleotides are TGTGCCAGCGATAGCGGGAGGCGGAACACCGGGGAGCTGTTTTTT. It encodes CASDSGRRNTGELFF.

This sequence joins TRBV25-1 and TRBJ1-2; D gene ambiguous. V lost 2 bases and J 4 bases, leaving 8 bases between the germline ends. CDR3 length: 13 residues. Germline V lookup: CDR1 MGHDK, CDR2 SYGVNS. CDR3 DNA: TGTGCCAGCAGTGAAACGGCATTCTATGGCTACACCTTC. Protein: CASSETAFYGYTF.

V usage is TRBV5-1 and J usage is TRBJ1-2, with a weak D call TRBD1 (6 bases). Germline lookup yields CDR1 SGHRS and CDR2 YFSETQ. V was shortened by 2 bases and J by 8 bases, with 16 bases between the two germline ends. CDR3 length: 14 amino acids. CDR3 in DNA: TGCGCCAGCAGCTTCGTGGGGGCATTGGAGGGCTACACCTTC. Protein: CASSFVGALEGYTF.